A selection of T cell receptor beta chains follows, all from one sample in a study of blood T cell repertoires in COVID-19. Some clones are missing from TCRdb's copy, which holds only in-frame ones; the method was immunoSEQ multiplex PCR. The sample has just under 150,000 clones, 80% to 90% seen once. The specimen was peripheral blood. The source is a woman in her forties or fifties with acute or convalescent COVID-19. The CDR3 runs from the conserved cysteine through the conserved F or W. A D gene is named only where the DNA matches it firmly. Expanded clones are given a class, and other clones once, few, many or no size at all.

j_call v_call d_call clone_size cdr3_nt cdr3_aa
TRBJ2-3 TRBV5-4 TRBD2 - TGTGCCAGCAGCTTAGGGGGGACTAGCGGCACAGATACGCAGTATTTT CASSLGGTSGTDTQYF
TRBJ2-1 TRBV5-1 TRBD1 - TGCGCCAGCAGCTTACAGGGGTCCTACAATGAGCAGTTCTTC CASSLQGSYNEQFF
TRBJ1-1 TRBV9 TRBD1 - TGTGCCAGCAGCGGAACAGGGGGCGGCACTGAAGCTTTCTTT CASSGTGGGTEAFF
TRBJ2-7 TRBV7-3 - - TGTGCCAGCAGCTTAGGACTGGGTGGCGAGCAGTACTTC CASSLGLGGEQYF
TRBJ2-7 TRBV7-2 TRBD2 - TGTGCCAGCAGCTTACTACTAGCGGTGAACGAGCAGTACTTC CASSLLLAVNEQYF
TRBJ1-3 TRBV5-4 - - TGTGCCAGCAGCTTACTGGGCAGGGGAAACACCATATATTTT CASSLLGRGNTIYF
TRBJ2-1 TRBV19 - - TGTGCCAGTAGTGCAGCGTCGAGCTCCTACAATGAGCAGTTCTTC CASSAASSSYNEQFF
TRBJ2-7 TRBV3-1/TRBV3-2 - - TGTGCCAGCAGCTCCCCCGGGACACCCTCCTACGAGCAGTACTTC CASSSPGTPSYEQYF
TRBJ1-2 TRBV5-4 TRBD1 - TGTACCAGCAGCGGCAGGGGGCCGCATAACTATGGCTACACCTTC CTSSGRGPHNYGYTF
TRBJ1-2 TRBV18 - once TGTGCCAGCTCACCGCAAGGGGATGGCTACACCTTC CASSPQGDGYTF
TRBJ2-7 TRBV6-5 - - TGTGCTTCGTCTCTGACACCCTCCTACGAGCAGTACTTC CASSLTPSYEQYF
TRBJ2-3 TRBV18 TRBD2 - TGTGCCAGCTCACCGCTGAGCGGGGGGGCAGCAGATACGCAGTATTTT CASSPLSGGAADTQYF
TRBJ2-1 TRBV12-5 TRBD1 - TGTGCTAGTGGTTTGGTACGTACGGACAGGGAGCAGTTCTTC CASGLVRTDREQFF
TRBJ2-3 TRBV5-5 - - TGTGCCAGCAGCTTGGGCGACTATACGCAGTATTTT CASSLGDYTQYF
TRBJ2-3 TRBV13 TRBD2 - TGTGCCAGCAGCTTAAAGCGGACTAGCGGAACAGATACGCAGTATTTT CASSLKRTSGTDTQYF
TRBJ2-1 TRBV14 TRBD1 - TGTGCCAGCAGCCAACCGGGACAGGGAGTGGATGAGCAGTTCTTC CASSQPGQGVDEQFF
TRBJ2-3 TRBV5-1 TRBD2 - TGCGCCAGCAGTACTAGCGGGGGAGGGGCAGATACGCAGTATTTT CASSTSGGGADTQYF
TRBJ1-3 TRBV5-1 - once TGCGCCAGCAGCTCCCAAGGAGGGACGGGTGGAAACACCATATATTTT CASSSQGGTGGNTIYF
TRBJ2-7 TRBV6-5 - - TGTGCCAGCAGGTCCCCAAGGGGAAACGAGCAGTACTTC CASRSPRGNEQYF
TRBJ2-2 TRBV2 - - TGTGCCAGCGTGCAGACCGGGGAGCTGTTTTTT CASVQTGELFF
TRBJ1-1 TRBV11-2 - - TGTGCCAGCAGCTTAAAAGGGGATTACACTGAAGCTTTCTTT CASSLKGDYTEAFF
TRBJ2-1 TRBV3-1/TRBV3-2 TRBD2 - TGTGCCAGCAGCCTCCGGGGAGCGGGAGGTAATGAGCAGTTCTTC CASSLRGAGGNEQFF
TRBJ1-2 TRBV27 - - TGTGCCAGCAGTTTTCAACAGGGACACGACGTTAACTATGGCTACACCTTC CASSFQQGHDVNYGYTF
TRBJ2-7 TRBV6-5 - - TGTGCCAGCAGTTACAATAGAATGATGTACGAGCAGTACTTC CASSYNRMMYEQYF
TRBJ1-1 TRBV21-1 - - TGTGCCAGCAGCAAATGTCACAGGGGGTTTCATCAGCACACTGAAGCTTTCTTT CASSKCHRGFHQHTEAFF
TRBJ2-3 TRBV27 - - TGTGCCAGCAGTAACCGGGGCACAGATACGCAGTATTTT CASSNRGTDTQYF
TRBJ2-7 TRBV7-3 TRBD2 - TGTGCCAGCAGCCCCCGCGGGGGGATCGGGTACGAGCAGTACTTC CASSPRGGIGYEQYF
TRBJ1-2 TRBV4-1 - once TGCGCCAGCAGGCAGGGAACCTATGGCTACACCTTC CASRQGTYGYTF
TRBJ2-3 TRBV11-2 - - TGTGCCAGCAGCTTAGTCCTAACGGGAGGCACAGATACGCAGTATTTT CASSLVLTGGTDTQYF
TRBJ2-5 TRBV7-9 TRBD2 - TGTGCCAGCAGACTTGAGACTAGCGGGTCTCAAGAGACCCAGTACTTC CASRLETSGSQETQYF
TRBJ1-6 TRBV3-1/TRBV3-2 TRBD1 - TGTGCCAGCAGCTTCCGGACAGGGCGGAATTCACCCCTCCACTTT CASSFRTGRNSPLHF
TRBJ2-1 TRBV11-2 TRBD2 - TGTGCCAGCAGCCCACAACGACTAGCTGTCAATGAGCAGTTCTTC CASSPQRLAVNEQFF
TRBJ1-1 TRBV28 TRBD1 - TGTGCCAGCAGTTCCTTGGGACAGGGGTTGAACACTGAAGCTTTCTTT CASSSLGQGLNTEAFF
TRBJ2-7 TRBV5-5 TRBD1 - TGTGCCAGCAGTCGGACAGGGGATCACTACGAGCAGTACTTC CASSRTGDHYEQYF
TRBJ1-4 TRBV11-2 - - TGTGCCAGCAGCCCTAGTCCGGGGATCTACGAAAAACTGTTTTTT CASSPSPGIYEKLFF
TRBJ1-1 TRBV10-3 TRBD1 - TGTGCCAGTGATAGTGGGACAGGGACAATGAACACTGAAGCTTTCTTT CASDSGTGTMNTEAFF
TRBJ1-2 TRBV5-4 - once TGTGCCAGCAGCCTGGGGGGGCGAGGCTATGGCTACACCTTC CASSLGGRGYGYTF
TRBJ2-1 TRBV5-1 TRBD2 - TGCGCCAGCAGCTTAGGGTGGGGGACTAACTCCTACAATGAGCAGTTCTTC CASSLGWGTNSYNEQFF
TRBJ1-3 TRBV7-3 - - TGTGCCAGCAGCCGCGGGACCCCTGGAAACACCATATATTTT CASSRGTPGNTIYF
TRBJ1-6 TRBV20-1 - once TGCAGTGCTAGTCCCGACAGCCACTCCTATAATTCACCCCTCCACTTT CSASPDSHSYNSPLHF
TRBJ2-3 TRBV11-3 - - TGTGCCAGCAGCCTCGAGGATACGCAGTATTTT CASSLEDTQYF
TRBJ2-7 TRBV9 - - TGTGCCAGCAGCGTGGGCGAGGGCGAGCAGTACTTC CASSVGEGEQYF